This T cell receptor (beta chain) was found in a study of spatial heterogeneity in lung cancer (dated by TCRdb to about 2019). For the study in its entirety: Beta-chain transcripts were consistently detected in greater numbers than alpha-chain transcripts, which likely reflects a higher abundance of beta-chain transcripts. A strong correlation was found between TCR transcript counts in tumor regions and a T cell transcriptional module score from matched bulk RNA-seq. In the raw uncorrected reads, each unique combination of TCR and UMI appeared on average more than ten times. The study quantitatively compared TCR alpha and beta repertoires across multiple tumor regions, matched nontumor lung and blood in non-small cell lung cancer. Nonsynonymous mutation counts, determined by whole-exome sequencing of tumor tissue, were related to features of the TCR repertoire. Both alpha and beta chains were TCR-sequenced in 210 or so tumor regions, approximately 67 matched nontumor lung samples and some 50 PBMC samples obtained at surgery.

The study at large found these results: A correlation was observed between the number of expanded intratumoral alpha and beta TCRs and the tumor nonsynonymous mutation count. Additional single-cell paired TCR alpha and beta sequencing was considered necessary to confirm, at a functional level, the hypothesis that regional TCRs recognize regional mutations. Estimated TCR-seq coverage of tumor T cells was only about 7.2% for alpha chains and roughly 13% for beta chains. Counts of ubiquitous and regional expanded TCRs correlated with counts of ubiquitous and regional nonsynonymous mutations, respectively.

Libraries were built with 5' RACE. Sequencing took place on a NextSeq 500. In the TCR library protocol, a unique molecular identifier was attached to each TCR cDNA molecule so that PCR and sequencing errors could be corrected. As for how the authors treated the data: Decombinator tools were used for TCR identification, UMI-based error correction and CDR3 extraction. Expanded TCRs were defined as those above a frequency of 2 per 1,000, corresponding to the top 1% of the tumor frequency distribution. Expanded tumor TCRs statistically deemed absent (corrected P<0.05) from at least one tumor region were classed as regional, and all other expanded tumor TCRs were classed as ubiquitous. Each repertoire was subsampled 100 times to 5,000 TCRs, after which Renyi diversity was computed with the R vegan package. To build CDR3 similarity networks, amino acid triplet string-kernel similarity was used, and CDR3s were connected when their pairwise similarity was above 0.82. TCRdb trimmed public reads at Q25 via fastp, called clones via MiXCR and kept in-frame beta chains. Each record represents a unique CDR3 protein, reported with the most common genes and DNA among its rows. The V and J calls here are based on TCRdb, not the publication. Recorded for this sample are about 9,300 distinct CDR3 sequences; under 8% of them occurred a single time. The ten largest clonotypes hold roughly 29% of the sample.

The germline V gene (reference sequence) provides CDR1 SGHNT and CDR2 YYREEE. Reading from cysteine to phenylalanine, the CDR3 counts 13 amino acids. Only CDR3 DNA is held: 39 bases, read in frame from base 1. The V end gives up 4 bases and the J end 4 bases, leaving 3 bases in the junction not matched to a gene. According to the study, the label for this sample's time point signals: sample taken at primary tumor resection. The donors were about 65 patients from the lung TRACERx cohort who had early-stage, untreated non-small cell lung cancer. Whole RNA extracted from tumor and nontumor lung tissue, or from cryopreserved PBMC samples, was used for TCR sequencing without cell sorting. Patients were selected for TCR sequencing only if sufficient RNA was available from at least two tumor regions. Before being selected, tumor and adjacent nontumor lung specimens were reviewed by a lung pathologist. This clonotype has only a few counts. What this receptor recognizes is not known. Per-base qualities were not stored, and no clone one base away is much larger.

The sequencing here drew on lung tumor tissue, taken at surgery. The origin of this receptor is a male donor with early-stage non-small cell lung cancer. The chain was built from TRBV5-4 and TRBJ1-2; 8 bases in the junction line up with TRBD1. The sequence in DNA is TGTGCCAGCAGCCAGGACAGGGTCTATGGCTACACCTTC. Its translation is CASSQDRVYGYTF.